The TCR beta chain described here comes from a study of blood T cells in healthy people across ages. Points from the study as a whole: Diversity estimated from one million T cells was considered an underestimate.

Worth noting for this clonotype: Its specificity is not known.

The germline V gene encodes CDR1 SGHTA and CDR2 FQGNSA. Trimming left V 5 bases short and J 1 base short, with 11 bases between. The CDR3 contains 14 residues. With a J-beta primer mix and a sample-barcoded 5' primer, a second PCR ran roughly 6 to 11 cycles. TCRdb reprocessed the 5' RACE reads with MiXCR, giving one entry per CDR3 protein. The profile shows some 760,000 distinct CDR3 sequences, around 25% of them singletons. These same records also appear under a second study, on T cells of mothers and their children. That report adds: Study donors consisted of a few healthy Caucasian mothers and their six children. Per mother, over 8.5 million TCR beta CDR3 reads were obtained; per child, around 2.8 million.

This sequence originates from a boy under 18 in good health. The rearrangement joins TRBV7-2 to TRBJ1-2, with a possible D match to TRBD1 (6 bases). The sequenced material came from blood. The DNA of the CDR3 is TGTGCCAGCAGCGAACGACAGGATAACTATGGCTACACCTTC. Translating gives CASSERQDNYGYTF.